This T cell receptor (beta chain) was captured by sequencing in a study of chemoradiotherapy in HPV16-positive cancers. Whole-study results and caveats: The functional HPV-specific definition rests on just two HPV16-positive patients.

This CDR3 is 16 amino acids long. Germline V gene data show CDR1 as SGHRS and CDR2 as YFSETQ. The V segment lost 5 bases and the J segment 5 bases; nucleotides outside the gene matches: 13. Method: immunoSEQ multiplex PCR; TCRdb's copy keeps in-frame clones and lacks some. This table has about 68,000 clones, 85% to 90% appearing once. About this clone: Its target is unknown.

This TCR was recovered from a human donor with HPV-associated anogenital cancer. V gene TRBV5-1 combines with J gene TRBJ2-7; TRBD2 matches 10 bases. Sequenced here: blood, sampled from a patient who underwent chemoradiotherapy. The CDR3 spells CASRSSAGGPGNEQYF. CDR3 bases: TGCGCCAGCAGATCGTCAGCGGGAGGGCCGGGCAACGAGCAGTACTTC.